This T cell receptor beta chain was documented in a study of blood T cell repertoires in COVID-19. In the study overall: The samples span acute and convalescent COVID-19 from the United States, Italy and Spain. Sources were T cells, B-cell-depleted T cells, or PBMCs; the material itself was cDNA or gDNA.

In the original workflow: By means of reference gene primer amplification, nucleated cell counts were estimated. TCRdb keeps only in-frame clones here, not all; method: immunoSEQ multiplex PCR. That table gives V, J and clone size, and the DNA gave D and trimming. Of tens of thousands of clones listed, approximately 78% were seen once; the top ten hold 8.5% to 12%. The CDR3 spans 17 residues. J lost 0 bases, V lost 5 bases, and 5 bases had no gene match. Germline CDR1 reads SGHVT; CDR2 reads SQSDAQ. Material: peripheral blood. The receptor was isolated from a man in his fifties or sixties with acute or convalescent COVID-19. The chain couples TRBV7-4 to TRBJ2-1; 12 bases are shared with TRBD2. CDR3 region: CASSVPTSGSSYNEQFF. CDR3 sequence (DNA): TGTGCCAGCAGCGTCCCGACTAGCGGGAGCTCCTACAATGAGCAGTTCTTC.